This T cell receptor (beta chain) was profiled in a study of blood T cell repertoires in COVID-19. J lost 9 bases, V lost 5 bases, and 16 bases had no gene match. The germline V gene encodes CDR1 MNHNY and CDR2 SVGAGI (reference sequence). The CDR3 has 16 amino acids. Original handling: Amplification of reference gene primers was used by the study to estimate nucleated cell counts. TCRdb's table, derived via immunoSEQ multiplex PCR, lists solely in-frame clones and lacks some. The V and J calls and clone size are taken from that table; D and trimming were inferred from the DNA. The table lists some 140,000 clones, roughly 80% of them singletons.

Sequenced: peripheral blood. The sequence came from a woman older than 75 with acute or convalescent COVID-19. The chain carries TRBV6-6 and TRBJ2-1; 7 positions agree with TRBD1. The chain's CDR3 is CASSGIGGQARVEQFF. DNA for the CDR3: TGTGCCAGCAGTGGTATAGGTGGACAGGCGCGGGTTGAGCAGTTCTTC.